These T cell receptor beta chains were read from a single sample in a study of blood T cell repertoires in COVID-19. Produced via immunoSEQ multiplex PCR; TCRdb's table is partial and in-frame only. The data contain approximately 450,000 clones, roughly 85% of them singletons. What was sequenced was PBMCs or T cells enriched from blood (not recorded which). These receptors all stem from a woman under 30 with acute COVID-19. The CDR3 runs from the conserved cysteine through the conserved F or W. A D gene is named only where the DNA matches it firmly. Not every row has a clone size; where given, it reads once, few, many or a size class.

V	size	length	D	J	DNA	CDR3
TRBV19	few	16	.	TRBJ1-3	TGTGCCAGTAGTAGCCTTTCCGGGAACCCTGGAAACACCATATATTTT	CASSSLSGNPGNTIYF
TRBV7-2	.	14	.	TRBJ1-2	TGTGCCAGCAGCCCCCTTGGTCCGGGGTATGGCTACACCTTC	CASSPLGPGYGYTF
TRBV28	.	13	.	TRBJ2-5	TGTGCCAGCAGTTTTCGACTCGGAGAGACCCAGTACTTC	CASSFRLGETQYF
TRBV4-3	.	16	TRBD1	TRBJ2-7	TGCGCCAGCAGCCAAGAGAGCCGCACAGGGGACTACGAGCAGTACTTC	CASSQESRTGDYEQYF
TRBV12-5	once	15	TRBD2	TRBJ2-3	TGTGCTAGTGGAAAAGGACTAGCGTTTTCCGATACGCAGTATTTT	CASGKGLAFSDTQYF
TRBV5-1	.	15	.	TRBJ1-1	TGCGCCAGCAGCTTGGAGACAGATTACAACACTGAAGCTTTCTTT	CASSLETDYNTEAFF
TRBV18	.	12	.	TRBJ2-4	TGTGCCAGCTCACCAGAGGGAAACATTCAGTACTTC	CASSPEGNIQYF
TRBV11-2	.	19	TRBD2	TRBJ2-2	TGTGCCAGCAGCACCTCCGGGGGTAGCGGGAGGTTCGGCACCGGGGAGCTGTTTTTT	CASSTSGGSGRFGTGELFF
TRBV2	.	15	TRBD1	TRBJ2-1	TGTGCCAGCAGTGAACTTGGGACAGGGGTTGATGAGCAGTTCTTC	CASSELGTGVDEQFF
TRBV9	.	15	.	TRBJ1-6	TGTGCCAGCAGCGAGACAGGCCTCTATAATTCACCCCTCCACTTT	CASSETGLYNSPLHF
TRBV20-1	.	12	.	TRBJ2-5	TGCAGTGCTAGTCGCGGACAAGAGACCCAGTACTTC	CSASRGQETQYF
TRBV3-1/TRBV3-2	.	14	.	TRBJ2-3	TGTGCCAGCAGCCAAGGAACAGGAGCAGCTACGCAGTATTTT	CASSQGTGAATQYF
TRBV18	.	16	.	TRBJ1-3	TGTGCCAGCTCACACGAAGCAGGTTTCTCTGGAAACACCATATATTTT	CASSHEAGFSGNTIYF
TRBV18	.	15	.	TRBJ2-5	TGTGCCAGCTCACCAGGCGGCAGGGCACAAGAGACCCAGTACTTC	CASSPGGRAQETQYF
TRBV5-8	.	12	TRBD1	TRBJ2-7	TGTGCCAGCAGCAGGGACAGGGACGAGCAGTACTTC	CASSRDRDEQYF
TRBV9	once	17	.	TRBJ2-4	TGTGCCAGCACCGTACGCCCCAGGGGAAAGGCCAAAAACATTCAGTACTTC	CASTVRPRGKAKNIQYF
TRBV7-9	.	18	.	TRBJ1-5	TGTGCCAGCAGCTTATTTTCACAGACCCGAGAGAGCAATCAGCCCCAGCATTTT	CASSLFSQTRESNQPQHF
TRBV9	.	16	TRBD2	TRBJ2-5	TGTGCCAGCAGCGTTTACGGCGGGAGAGCGGAAGAGACCCAGTACTTC	CASSVYGGRAEETQYF
TRBV7-6	.	16	TRBD1	TRBJ1-2	TGTGCCAGCAGCCCCCGGACAGGGGGCGCTTTAGATGGCTACACCTTC	CASSPRTGGALDGYTF
TRBV2	.	15	TRBD2	TRBJ2-1	TGTGCCAGCATCCCGGGACTAGCGATGAACAATGAGCAGTTCTTC	CASIPGLAMNNEQFF
TRBV3-1/TRBV3-2	.	16	.	TRBJ2-5	TGTGCCAGCAGCCAAGGCCGGTCCAGGGGCCAAGAGACCCAGTACTTC	CASSQGRSRGQETQYF
TRBV18	.	15	TRBD1	TRBJ1-1	TGTGCCAGCTCACCAAGGACAGGGTGGGACACTGAAGCTTTCTTT	CASSPRTGWDTEAFF
TRBV7-8	.	17	.	TRBJ1-1	TGTGCCAGCAGCTTAGGGAGGTGGGCAGAGATGAACACTGAAGCTTTCTTT	CASSLGRWAEMNTEAFF
TRBV11-2	.	16	.	TRBJ1-3	TGTGCCAGCAGCCTGAGATCAGGGGCCGCTGGAAACACCATATATTTT	CASSLRSGAAGNTIYF
TRBV6-5	few	14	.	TRBJ1-6	TGTGCCAGCAGGCCCGGGACTGACGATTCACCCCTCCACTTT	CASRPGTDDSPLHF
TRBV5-1	once	14	TRBD2	TRBJ2-7	TGCGCCAGTTCTAGCGGGAGGGCCAGGGGAGAGCAGTACTTC	CASSSGRARGEQYF
TRBV28	.	13	TRBD1	TRBJ2-1	TGTGCCAGCAGACAGGGGCTAGGCCATGAGCAGTTCTTC	CASRQGLGHEQFF
TRBV5-4	.	16	TRBD2	TRBJ2-5	TGTGCCAGCAGCCTGCGAAGCGGGGGGGCCGTGGAGACCCAGTACTTC	CASSLRSGGAVETQYF
TRBV20-1	.	13	.	TRBJ2-5	TGCAGTGCTAGTTCCTCTATCCAAGAGACCCAGTACTTC	CSASSSIQETQYF
TRBV10-2	once	13	.	TRBJ1-3	TGCGCCAGCAAGGCAGGCTCTGGAAACACCATATATTTT	CASKAGSGNTIYF
TRBV19	few	15	.	TRBJ1-1	TGTGCCAGTAGTATGGGATCCGGGGGTTACACTGAAGCTTTCTTT	CASSMGSGGYTEAFF
TRBV5-6	.	16	.	TRBJ1-6	TGTGCCAGCAGCTTGCGACAGAGCTCCTATAATTCACCCCTCCACTTT	CASSLRQSSYNSPLHF
TRBV4-3	.	16	TRBD2	TRBJ2-7	TGCGCCAGCAGCCAAGATGGATCTAGCGGAACCTACGAGCAGTACTTC	CASSQDGSSGTYEQYF
TRBV12-3/TRBV12-4	.	12	.	TRBJ1-1	TGTGCCAGCAGCCGACAGGCCACTGAAGCTTTCTTT	CASSRQATEAFF
TRBV10-3	.	13	.	TRBJ2-2	TGTGCCATCAGTGCGGTCTTCTCCGGGGAGCTGTTTTTT	CAISAVFSGELFF
TRBV19	.	15	TRBD2	TRBJ2-1	TGTGCCAGTACCTCTAGACTAGCGGACCACAATGAGCAGTTCTTC	CASTSRLADHNEQFF
TRBV7-9	.	12	TRBD1	TRBJ1-2	TGTGCCAGCAGCTACGGACAGGATGGCTACACCTTC	CASSYGQDGYTF
TRBV5-1	.	14	.	TRBJ2-7	TGCGCCAGCACCCCGGAAGCGTCTTCGGGGGAGCAGTACTTC	CASTPEASSGEQYF
TRBV24-1	.	12	.	TRBJ1-1	TGTGCCACCAGTGAGGGAGAGAGTGAAGCTTTCTTT	CATSEGESEAFF
TRBV19	.	13	TRBD1	TRBJ1-5	TGTGCCAGTAGTATGGACAGGGCATCGCCCCAGCATTTT	CASSMDRASPQHF
TRBV4-1	.	16	.	TRBJ1-4	TGCGCCAGCAGCCCCCCCAGGGGACGGCTTAATGAAAAACTGTTTTTT	CASSPPRGRLNEKLFF
TRBV18	.	15	TRBD1	TRBJ2-3	TGTGCCAGCTCCCCGACAGGGGTGGACACAGATACGCAGTATTTT	CASSPTGVDTDTQYF
TRBV28	.	13	.	TRBJ2-2	TGTGCCAGCAGCCCCCCTCCCGTCGGGGAGCTGTTTTTT	CASSPPPVGELFF
TRBV12-3/TRBV12-4	.	13	TRBD1	TRBJ1-1	TGTGCCAGCAAAATACAGGGGGCCTTCGAAGCTTTCTTT	CASKIQGAFEAFF
TRBV3-1/TRBV3-2	.	18	TRBD2	TRBJ2-5	TGTGCCAGCAGCCAAGACTGGGACTATAGCGGGAGCCAAGAGACCCAGTACTTC	CASSQDWDYSGSQETQYF
TRBV6-4	.	13	.	TRBJ2-1	TGTGCCAGCAGTGACTCAAGTGAAGAGAAGCAGTTCTTC	CASSDSSEEKQFF
TRBV28	few	14	.	TRBJ1-6	TGTGCCAGCATCCCTTCCCACGGCGGTGATACCCTCCACTTT	CASIPSHGGDTLHF
TRBV28	.	13	TRBD1	TRBJ1-1	TGTGCCAGCAGTTCGGGACAGGGGGGGGAAGCTTTCTTT	CASSSGQGGEAFF
TRBV5-1	.	14	.	TRBJ2-5	TGCGCCAGCAGCCCGGGGTCCTTTCAAGAGACCCAGTACTTC	CASSPGSFQETQYF
TRBV28	.	15	TRBD1	TRBJ1-2	TGTGCCAGCAGTTTATCCTCGGGACAGTCGTATGGCTACACCTTC	CASSLSSGQSYGYTF
TRBV28	.	14	.	TRBJ1-1	TGTGCCAGCAGTTTACGAACAGGGATCACTGAAGCTTTCTTT	CASSLRTGITEAFF
TRBV11-2	.	18	TRBD1	TRBJ2-5	TGTGCCAGCAGCCAGGGACAGGGATATCCGGGACTTAAAGAGACCCAGTACTTC	CASSQGQGYPGLKETQYF
TRBV21-1	.	13	.	TRBJ1-1	TGTGCCAGCAGCAAAGTAACCAAGGGGGAAGCTTTCTTT	CASSKVTKGEAFF
TRBV6-5	.	15	.	TRBJ2-2	TGTGCCAGCAGTTACGAGGGTTCGCACACCGGGGAGCTGTTTTTT	CASSYEGSHTGELFF
TRBV6-1	.	11	.	TRBJ2-1	TGTGCCAGCAGTCCGAGCAATGAGCAGTTCTTC	CASSPSNEQFF
TRBV5-4	.	16	TRBD2	TRBJ2-5	TGTGCCAGCAGCGCGGGAGGGCTAGCGGGAGCAGAGACCCAGTACTTC	CASSAGGLAGAETQYF